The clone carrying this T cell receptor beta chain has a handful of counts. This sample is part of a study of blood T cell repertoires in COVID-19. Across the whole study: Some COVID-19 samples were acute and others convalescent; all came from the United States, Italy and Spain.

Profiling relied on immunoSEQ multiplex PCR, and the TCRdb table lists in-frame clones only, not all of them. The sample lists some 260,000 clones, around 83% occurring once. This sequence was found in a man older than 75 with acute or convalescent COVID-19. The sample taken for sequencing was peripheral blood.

CDR3 residues: CASSPIGLASNNEQFF. CDR3 DNA sequence: TGTGCCAGCTCACCCATCGGACTAGCGAGCAACAATGAGCAGTTCTTC. This chain uses TRBV18 with TRBJ2-1; 9 nucleotides line up with TRBD2. The CDR3 runs 16 residues. Per the germline V gene, CDR1 is KGHSH and CDR2 is LQKENI. Unmatched junction bases numbered 8, after V lost 3 bases and J lost 5 bases.